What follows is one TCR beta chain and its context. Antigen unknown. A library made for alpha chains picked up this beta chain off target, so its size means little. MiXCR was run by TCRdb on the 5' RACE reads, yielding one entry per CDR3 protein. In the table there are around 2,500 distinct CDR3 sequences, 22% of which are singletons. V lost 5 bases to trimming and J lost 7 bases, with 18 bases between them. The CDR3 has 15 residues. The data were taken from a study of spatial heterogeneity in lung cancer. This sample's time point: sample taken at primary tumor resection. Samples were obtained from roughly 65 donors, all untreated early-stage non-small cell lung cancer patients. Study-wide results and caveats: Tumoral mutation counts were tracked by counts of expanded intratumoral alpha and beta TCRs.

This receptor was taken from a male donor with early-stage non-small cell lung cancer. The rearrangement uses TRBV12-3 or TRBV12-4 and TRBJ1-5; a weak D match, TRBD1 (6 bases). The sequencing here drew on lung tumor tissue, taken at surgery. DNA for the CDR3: TGTGCCAGCAGTAGACAGGTTCCTCGGGACCAGCCCCAGCATTTT. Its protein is CASSRQVPRDQPQHF.